This T cell receptor (beta chain) is drawn from a study of vaccination effects on CD4 cells after COVID-19. The wider study: Samples were taken post-vaccine, and their median timing was 72 days after the second dose.

CD4+ T cells were isolated after about nine days of culture. Participants completed two doses of the BNT162b2 or mRNA-1273 vaccine. Nucleocapsid antibodies were negative in the vaccine recipients, who had never had SARS-CoV-2 infection. It was on days 3 and 7 that half the medium was replaced with IL-2 medium. This clone was observed a single time. Its antigen is undetermined. The germline V gene has CDR1 SNHLY and CDR2 FYNNEI. Trimming removed 7 bases at V and 2 bases at J, with 17 bases between. This CDR3 comprises 15 residues. Generated by immunoSEQ multiplex PCR, the TCRdb table keeps only in-frame clones and is missing some. The sample comprises fewer than 35,000 clones, about 67% of which are singletons, and under 15% rests with the top ten.

The source material was CD4+ T cells from PBMCs cultured without peptide, sampled after COVID-19 vaccination. This chain links TRBV2 with TRBJ1-2, with D possibly TRBD1 on 5 matching bases. The TCR sequence derives from a human donor who received a COVID-19 vaccine. DNA of the CDR3: TGTGCCAGCATCGGAGGGGTTGGCAGGAACTATGGCTACACCTTC. As protein: CASIGGVGRNYGYTF.